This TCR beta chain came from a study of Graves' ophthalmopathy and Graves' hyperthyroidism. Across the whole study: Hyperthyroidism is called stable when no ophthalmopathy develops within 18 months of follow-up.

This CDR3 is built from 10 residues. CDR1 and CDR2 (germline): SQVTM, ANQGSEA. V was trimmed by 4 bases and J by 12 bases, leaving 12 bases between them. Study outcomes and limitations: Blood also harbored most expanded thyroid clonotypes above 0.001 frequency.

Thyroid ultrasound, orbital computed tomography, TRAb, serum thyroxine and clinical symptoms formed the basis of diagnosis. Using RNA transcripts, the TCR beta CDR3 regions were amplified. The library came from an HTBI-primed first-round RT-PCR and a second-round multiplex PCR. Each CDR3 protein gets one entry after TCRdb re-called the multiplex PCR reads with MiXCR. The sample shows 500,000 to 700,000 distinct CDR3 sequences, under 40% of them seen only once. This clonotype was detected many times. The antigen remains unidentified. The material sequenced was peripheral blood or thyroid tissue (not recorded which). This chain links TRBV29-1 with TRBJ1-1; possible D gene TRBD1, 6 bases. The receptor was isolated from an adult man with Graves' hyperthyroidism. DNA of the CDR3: TGCAGCGTTGTTGGGGGGCGGTCTTTCTTT. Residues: CSVVGGRSFF. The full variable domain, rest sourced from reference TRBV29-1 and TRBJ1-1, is SAVISQKPSRDICQRGTSLTIQCQVDSQVTMMFWYRQQPGQSLTLIATANQGSEATYESGFVIDKFPISRPNLTFSTLTVSNMSPEDSSIYLCSVVGGRSFFGQGTRLTVV.